These T cell receptor beta chains were read from a single sample in a study of post-analysis software for immune sequencing data. TCRdb independently ran MiXCR on the PCR reads; one entry per CDR3 protein. The sample includes more than 450,000 distinct CDR3 sequences, around 34% of them seen just once. The sequenced sample was blood. These receptors came from a girl between 2 and 17 years old with multiple sclerosis. The CDR3 runs from the conserved cysteine through the conserved F or W. The D gene is left open where the match is weak. A row's size may be missing; if present it is once, few, many or a size class.

abundance: few; j_gene: TRBJ1-2; len: 13; d_gene: -; v_gene: TRBV28; CDR3aa: CASSSETVYGYTF; CDR3nt: TGTGCCAGCAGTTCAGAGACCGTCTATGGCTACACCTTC
abundance: -; j_gene: TRBJ1-4; len: 14; d_gene: -; v_gene: TRBV6-5; CDR3aa: CASSLVNRGEKLFF; CDR3nt: TGTGCCAGCAGTTTGGTCAATCGGGGGGAAAAACTGTTTTTT
abundance: -; j_gene: TRBJ1-2; len: 13; d_gene: TRBD1; v_gene: TRBV2; CDR3aa: CASSVDRDDGYTF; CDR3nt: TGTGCCAGCAGTGTCGACAGGGATGATGGCTACACCTTC
abundance: -; j_gene: TRBJ2-7; len: 14; d_gene: -; v_gene: TRBV27; CDR3aa: CASRFVGDPYEQYF; CDR3nt: TGTGCCAGCAGGTTCGTCGGTGATCCCTACGAGCAGTACTTC
abundance: few; j_gene: TRBJ1-5; len: 13; d_gene: -; v_gene: TRBV29-1; CDR3aa: CSVGAAADQPQHF; CDR3nt: TGCAGCGTTGGGGCAGCGGCAGATCAGCCCCAGCATTTT
abundance: many; j_gene: TRBJ2-7; len: 15; d_gene: TRBD1; v_gene: TRBV6-1; CDR3aa: CASSSRDRGTYEQYF; CDR3nt: TGTGCCAGCAGCTCCCGGGACAGGGGGACCTACGAGCAGTACTTC
abundance: -; j_gene: TRBJ2-7; len: 13; d_gene: -; v_gene: TRBV7-9; CDR3aa: CASSLAPRDEQYF; CDR3nt: TGTGCCAGCAGCTTAGCGCCCAGGGACGAGCAGTACTTC
abundance: -; j_gene: TRBJ2-2; len: 16; d_gene: TRBD1; v_gene: TRBV9; CDR3aa: CASSVGWDRNTGELFF; CDR3nt: TGTGCCAGCAGCGTGGGGTGGGACAGAAACACCGGGGAGCTGTTTTTT
abundance: -; j_gene: TRBJ2-7; len: 14; d_gene: -; v_gene: TRBV10-3; CDR3aa: CAISERQASYEQYF; CDR3nt: TGTGCCATCAGTGAACGGCAGGCGTCCTACGAGCAGTACTTC
abundance: few; j_gene: TRBJ1-5; len: 14; d_gene: -; v_gene: TRBV20-1; CDR3aa: CSAGTGRANQPQHF; CDR3nt: TGCAGTGCTGGGACCGGGAGGGCCAATCAGCCCCAGCATTTT
abundance: -; j_gene: TRBJ2-3; len: 11; d_gene: -; v_gene: TRBV12-3/TRBV12-4; CDR3aa: CASSPEVMQYF; CDR3nt: TGTGCCAGCAGCCCGGAGGTCATGCAGTATTTT
abundance: -; j_gene: TRBJ1-2; len: 12; d_gene: -; v_gene: TRBV20-1; CDR3aa: CSARDASEGYTF; CDR3nt: TGCAGTGCTAGAGACGCATCGGAGGGCTACACCTTC
abundance: -; j_gene: TRBJ2-3; len: 13; d_gene: -; v_gene: TRBV14; CDR3aa: CASSPEHTDTQYF; CDR3nt: TGTGCCAGCAGCCCGGAACACACGGATACGCAGTATTTT
abundance: -; j_gene: TRBJ2-1; len: 13; d_gene: -; v_gene: TRBV5-1; CDR3aa: CASSLDQYDEQFF; CDR3nt: TGCGCCAGCAGCCTAGACCAGTACGATGAGCAGTTCTTC
abundance: -; j_gene: TRBJ2-7; len: 17; d_gene: TRBD2; v_gene: TRBV7-9; CDR3aa: CASSKLAGGLSSYEQYF; CDR3nt: TGTGCCAGCAGCAAACTAGCGGGGGGCCTTAGCTCCTACGAGCAGTACTTC
abundance: -; j_gene: TRBJ1-1; len: 14; d_gene: -; v_gene: TRBV7-6; CDR3aa: CASSLMRRNTEAFF; CDR3nt: TGTGCCAGCAGCTTAATGCGACGTAACACTGAAGCTTTCTTT
abundance: -; j_gene: TRBJ2-3; len: 17; d_gene: -; v_gene: TRBV11-2; CDR3aa: CASSPPRGGMGSATQYF; CDR3nt: TGTGCCAGCAGCCCCCCCAGGGGGGGGATGGGATCTGCTACGCAGTATTTT
abundance: few; j_gene: TRBJ2-7; len: 13; d_gene: -; v_gene: TRBV10-3; CDR3aa: CAISEYRGREQYF; CDR3nt: TGTGCCATCAGTGAGTATAGGGGCAGAGAGCAGTACTTC
abundance: -; j_gene: TRBJ1-2; len: 15; d_gene: -; v_gene: TRBV4-1; CDR3aa: CASSQDSGGNYGYTF; CDR3nt: TGCGCCAGCAGCCAAGATTCGGGGGGTAACTATGGCTACACCTTC
abundance: once; j_gene: TRBJ1-2; len: 17; d_gene: TRBD1; v_gene: TRBV20-1; CDR3aa: CSARASATGQGNYGYTF; CDR3nt: TGCAGTGCTAGAGCCTCCGCTACGGGACAGGGAAATTATGGCTACACCTTC
abundance: -; j_gene: TRBJ1-6; len: 16; d_gene: -; v_gene: TRBV28; CDR3aa: CASSTPGEGGDSPLHF; CDR3nt: TGTGCCAGCAGTACCCCGGGGGAGGGCGGCGATTCACCCCTCCACTTT
abundance: -; j_gene: TRBJ2-1; len: 17; d_gene: TRBD2; v_gene: TRBV12-3/TRBV12-4; CDR3aa: CASSRTVGLAGAEEQFF; CDR3nt: TGTGCCAGCAGCCGAACTGTGGGACTAGCGGGGGCGGAGGAGCAGTTCTTC
abundance: -; j_gene: TRBJ1-5; len: 13; d_gene: -; v_gene: TRBV6-6; CDR3aa: CASSYSTGNEQHF; CDR3nt: TGTGCCAGCAGTTACTCTACGGGGAATGAACAGCATTTT
abundance: -; j_gene: TRBJ2-5; len: 15; d_gene: -; v_gene: TRBV7-9; CDR3aa: CASRADTARYNEQYF; CDR3nt: TGTGCCAGCAGGGCTGACACGGCAAGGTACAATGAGCAGTACTTC
abundance: many; j_gene: TRBJ1-2; len: 13; d_gene: TRBD1; v_gene: TRBV20-1; CDR3aa: CSDRQGTNYGYTF; CDR3nt: TGCAGTGACCGACAGGGGACAAACTATGGCTACACCTTC
abundance: -; j_gene: TRBJ2-1; len: 13; d_gene: -; v_gene: TRBV19; CDR3aa: CASSITNHNEQFF; CDR3nt: TGTGCCAGTAGTATTACCAACCACAATGAGCAGTTCTTC
abundance: few; j_gene: TRBJ2-1; len: 14; d_gene: TRBD2; v_gene: TRBV24-1; CDR3aa: CATSVAGDRNEQFF; CDR3nt: TGTGCCACCAGTGTAGCGGGGGATCGCAATGAGCAGTTCTTC
abundance: -; j_gene: TRBJ2-7; len: 16; d_gene: -; v_gene: TRBV5-5; CDR3aa: CASSLALGKLGCEQYF; CDR3nt: TGTGCCAGCAGCTTGGCCCTAGGGAAGCTAGGGTGCGAGCAGTACTTC
abundance: -; j_gene: TRBJ2-1; len: 16; d_gene: TRBD1; v_gene: TRBV5-1; CDR3aa: CASSLRGPWSSGEQFF; CDR3nt: TGCGCCAGCAGCTTGAGGGGGCCTTGGAGTTCGGGTGAGCAGTTCTTC
abundance: many; j_gene: TRBJ2-3; len: 14; d_gene: -; v_gene: TRBV5-1; CDR3aa: CASSLSGITDTQYF; CDR3nt: TGCGCCAGCAGCCTTAGCGGAATCACAGATACGCAGTATTTT
abundance: -; j_gene: TRBJ2-3; len: 12; d_gene: -; v_gene: TRBV9; CDR3aa: CASSDWRDTQYF; CDR3nt: TGTGCCAGCAGCGACTGGAGAGATACGCAGTATTTT
abundance: few; j_gene: TRBJ2-3; len: 16; d_gene: TRBD1; v_gene: TRBV28; CDR3aa: CASRQTGGRSTDTQYF; CDR3nt: TGTGCCAGCAGGCAGACAGGGGGCAGAAGCACAGATACGCAGTATTTT
abundance: -; j_gene: TRBJ2-7; len: 13; d_gene: -; v_gene: TRBV20-1; CDR3aa: CSAILGAPYEQYF; CDR3nt: TGCAGTGCTATTTTGGGGGCCCCCTACGAGCAGTACTTC
abundance: few; j_gene: TRBJ1-2; len: 13; d_gene: -; v_gene: TRBV5-6; CDR3aa: CASSPSPGGGYTF; CDR3nt: TGTGCCAGCAGCCCCAGTCCTGGCGGAGGCTACACCTTC
abundance: -; j_gene: TRBJ2-4; len: 14; d_gene: TRBD1; v_gene: TRBV5-6; CDR3aa: CASSSWDSKNIQYF; CDR3nt: TGTGCCAGCAGCTCATGGGACAGTAAGAACATTCAGTACTTC
abundance: -; j_gene: TRBJ2-3; len: 12; d_gene: -; v_gene: TRBV12-3/TRBV12-4; CDR3aa: CASTHITDTQYF; CDR3nt: TGTGCCAGCACCCATATTACGGATACGCAGTATTTT
abundance: -; j_gene: TRBJ2-2; len: 15; d_gene: -; v_gene: TRBV7-2; CDR3aa: CASSFLGSNTGELFF; CDR3nt: TGTGCCAGCAGCTTTCTAGGGTCCAACACCGGGGAGCTGTTTTTT
abundance: -; j_gene: TRBJ1-2; len: 14; d_gene: -; v_gene: TRBV5-1; CDR3aa: CASSSRTRLYGYTF; CDR3nt: TGCGCCAGCAGCTCCCGGACACGTCTCTATGGCTACACCTTC
abundance: -; j_gene: TRBJ1-4; len: 15; d_gene: TRBD1; v_gene: TRBV12-3/TRBV12-4; CDR3aa: CASSLGQGYNEKLFF; CDR3nt: TGTGCCAGCAGTTTGGGACAGGGATATAATGAAAAACTGTTTTTT
abundance: -; j_gene: TRBJ2-7; len: 14; d_gene: TRBD1; v_gene: TRBV7-8; CDR3aa: CASSTRDSFRGQYF; CDR3nt: TGTGCCAGCAGCACCCGGGACAGCTTCCGAGGGCAGTACTTC
abundance: -; j_gene: TRBJ2-7; len: 13; d_gene: TRBD1; v_gene: TRBV2; CDR3aa: CVSSEQGAYEQYF; CDR3nt: TGTGTCAGCAGTGAACAGGGGGCCTACGAGCAGTACTTC